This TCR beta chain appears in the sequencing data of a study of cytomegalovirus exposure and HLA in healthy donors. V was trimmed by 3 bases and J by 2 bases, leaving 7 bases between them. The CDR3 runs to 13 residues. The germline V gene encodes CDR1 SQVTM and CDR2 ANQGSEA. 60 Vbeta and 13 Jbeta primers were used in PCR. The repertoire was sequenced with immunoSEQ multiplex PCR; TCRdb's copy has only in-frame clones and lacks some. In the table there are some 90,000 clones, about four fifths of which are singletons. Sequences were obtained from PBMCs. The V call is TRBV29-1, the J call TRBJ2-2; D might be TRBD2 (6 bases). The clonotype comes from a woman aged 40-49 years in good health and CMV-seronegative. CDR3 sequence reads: CSVEAGNTGELFF. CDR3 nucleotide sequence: TGCAGCGTTGAGGCGGGAAACACCGGGGAGCTGTTTTTT.